These 22 T cell receptor beta chains originate from one sample sequenced in a study of beta chain features in type 1 diabetes. Isolated RNA was reverse transcribed in full, so expressed TCRB transcripts were sequenced. The assay was immunoSEQ multiplex PCR, and TCRdb's table has in-frame clones only and misses some. The sample includes fewer than 500,000 clones, roughly 14% seen only once; the top ten take approximately 0.035%. Input material: naive CD4+ T cells from blood. These receptors were obtained from a man under 40 in good health.

This clone was recorded a few times. V and J are TRBV4-1 and TRBJ2-1; 10 bases agree with TRBD2. Per germline, CDR1 MGHRA and CDR2 YSYEKL. V lost 4 bases, J lost 4 bases, and 7 bases stayed unmatched. The CDR3 runs 16 residues. The DNA of the CDR3 is TGCGCCAGCAGCCGGCAACGGACTAGCGGTTACAATGAGCAGTTCTTC. It yields the protein CASSRQRTSGYNEQFF.

The V and J genes are TRBV30 and TRBJ2-7; a possible D gene is TRBD2 (6 bases). V lost 3 bases to trimming and J lost 7 bases, with 16 bases between them. There are 13 residues in the CDR3. CDR1 is GTSNPN, CDR2 SVGIG, per germline (reference sequence). CDR3 sequence (DNA): TGTGCCTGGAGCCCAACTAGCAGAGGGGAGCAGTACGTC. It specifies CAWSPTSRGEQYV.

This clone was seen a handful of times. The CDR3, as DNA: TGTGCCACCAGCAGAGCCGGGACTAGCGGGAATCCCCTGATTACGCAGTATTTT. The encoded protein is CATSRAGTSGNPLITQYF. The chain has TRBV15 and TRBJ2-3; 13 bases map to TRBD2. Germline V lookup: CDR1 LNHNV, CDR2 YYDKDF (reference sequence). This CDR3 spans 18 amino acids. Trimming took 1 base from V and 8 from J; bases not matched to a gene: 12.

The chain carries TRBV29-1 and TRBJ2-1; 7 nucleotides match TRBD2. The junction had 15 bases not matched to a gene; V was cut back by 3 bases and J by 10 bases. Germline CDR1 reads SQVTM; CDR2 reads ANQGSEA. The CDR3 loop spans 15 amino acids. CDR3 nucleotide sequence: TGCAGCGTTGATCCCTCTAGCGGAGTCCTAGGGGAGCAGTTCTTC. Encoded protein: CSVDPSSGVLGEQFF.

This clone has only a few counts. The gene calls are TRBV30 and TRBJ1-4; TRBD1 is a possible D gene (6 bases). V lost 2 bases, J lost 7 bases, and 11 bases lay in between. Germline V CDR1 and CDR2: GTSNPN, SVGIG (reference sequence). This CDR3 region has 13 residues. Written as DNA, the CDR3 is TGTGCCTGGAGTCGGCAGGGGAGTGAAAAACTGTTTTTT. Protein product: CAWSRQGSEKLFF.

The chain recombines TRBV10-3 with TRBJ2-5; D is perhaps TRBD1 (6 bases). V gave up 3 bases and J gave up 3 bases, with 11 bases separating them. This CDR3 has 14 residues. Germline CDR1 ENHRY, CDR2 SYGVKD. For the CDR3, the DNA is TGTGCCATCAGTGAAGGGGGAGACAAAGAGACCCAGTACTTC. It codes for CAISEGGDKETQYF.

This clone has more than one count but fewer than ten. The chain combines TRBV29-1 with TRBJ2-7; 7 nucleotides agree with TRBD1. Germline V CDR1 and CDR2: SQVTM, ANQGSEA. The CDR3 contains 11 residues. Trimming at V came to 6 bases and at J to 7 bases, leaving 6 bases not matched to a gene. DNA for the CDR3: TGCAGCGTCCGCACAGGGGTTGAGCAGTACGTC. It yields the protein CSVRTGVEQYV.

This clone was seen a handful of times. This same CDR3 is encoded by further DNA sequences in the sample. V is TRBV4-3 and J is TRBJ2-1; no clear D gene. The CDR3 contains 16 residues. V shed 0 bases and J shed 0 bases, with 9 bases lying between them. Germline lookup yields CDR1 LGHNA and CDR2 YSLEER. Written as DNA, the CDR3 is TGCGCCAGCAGCCAAGATGGCAGAAGCTCCTACAATGAGCAGTTCTTC. As protein: CASSQDGRSSYNEQFF.

About this clone: Other DNA sequences within the sample encode an identical CDR3. The chain has TRBV5-1 and TRBJ1-2; D is unclear. The CDR3 has 13 amino acids. CDR1 is SGHRS and CDR2 is YFSETQ in the germline V gene. Trimming took 3 bases from V and 4 from J, leaving 10 bases between them. CDR3 in DNA: TGCGCCAGCAGCTCAGACGGACCCTATGGCTACACCTTC. It is translated as CASSSDGPYGYTF.

This clone has a handful of counts. CDR3 amino acids: CASSQDHARDAFF. CDR3 coding DNA: TGCGCCAGCAGCCAAGACCATGCCCGTGACGCTTTCTTT. The chain employs TRBV4-3 and TRBJ1-1; D is uncertain. The ends were cut back, 0 bases at V and 11 bases at J, with 13 bases in the middle. This CDR3 is 13 amino acids long. CDR1 and CDR2 (germline): LGHNA, YSLEER.

CDR3 sequence: CASSESRGKSSYEQYV. CDR3 sequence (DNA): TGTGCCAGCAGTGAATCCCGCGGGAAGAGCTCCTACGAGCAGTACGTC. This sequence joins TRBV6-1 and TRBJ2-7; TRBD2 might be the D (6 bases). Trimming cost V 2 bases and J 0 bases, with 14 bases left between them. The CDR3 is 16 residues long. The germline CDR1 and CDR2 sequences are MNHNS and SASEGT.

The rearrangement joins TRBV19 to TRBJ1-5, with 11 bases that match TRBD1. The length of the CDR3 is 15 residues. V shed 6 bases, J shed 4 bases, and the junction held 5 bases outside the gene matches. In germline, CDR1 is LNHDA, CDR2 SQIVND (reference sequence). The CDR3 DNA is TGTGCCAGTAGCAGGACAGGGGGCGGAAATCAGCCCCAGCATTTT. Encoded protein: CASSRTGGGNQPQHF.

CDR3 nucleotide sequence: TGTGCCAGCAGCCGGGGACGCCCCATGGATACGCAGTATTTT. Its translation: CASSRGRPMDTQYF. This chain joins TRBV7-9 and TRBJ2-3; D is tentatively TRBD1 or TRBD2 (5 bases each). The CDR3 covers 14 residues. Germline V gene sequence: CDR1 SEHNR, CDR2 FQNEAQ (reference sequence). V dropped 5 bases and J dropped 6 bases, with 15 bases sitting between them.

This clone was recorded a few times. This chain links TRBV5-8 with TRBJ2-7; 12 bases fit TRBD2. From germline, CDR1 is SGHTS and CDR2 YDEGEE. Trimming took 0 bases from V and 3 from J; bases not matched to a gene: 4. The CDR3 loop spans 16 amino acids. The CDR3 spells CASSLALAGGNYEQYV. The CDR3 DNA reads as TGTGCCAGCAGCTTGGCTCTAGCGGGAGGGAACTACGAGCAGTACGTC.

This rearrangement joins TRBV7-9 to TRBJ2-3; D is uncertain. Between the trimmed V and J ends, which lost 0 bases and 3 bases, there was a span of 10 bases. Germline V lookup: CDR1 SEHNR, CDR2 FQNEAQ (reference sequence). The CDR3 is 15 amino acids. The CDR3 DNA follows: TGTGCCAGCAGCTTAGCAGGGATGGCGACAGATACGCAGTATTTT. This encodes CASSLAGMATDTQYF.

Ten or more counts support this clone. J is TRBJ2-7 and V is TRBV15; D tentatively fits TRBD1 or TRBD2 (5 bases each). This CDR3 comprises 14 residues. Deletions cut 1 base from V and 2 bases from J, with 9 bases between. CDR1 and CDR2 (germline): LNHNV, YYDKDF (reference sequence). CDR3 protein: CATSRAQGAYEQYV. CDR3 nucleotides: TGTGCCACCAGCAGAGCGCAGGGAGCCTACGAGCAGTACGTC.

In this sample, this clone turned up many times. Other nucleotide sequences in the sample specify the same CDR3. The J gene is TRBJ2-5, the V gene TRBV29-1; 7 bases match TRBD1. Germline trimming cut 6 bases from V and 5 bases from J; bases unmatched to any gene: 3. This CDR3 contains 11 residues. CDR1 and CDR2 from the germline V gene are SQVTM and ANQGSEA. The chain's CDR3 is CSVGRGETQYF. DNA for the CDR3: TGCAGCGTCGGCAGGGGGGAGACCCAGTACTTC.

This chain links TRBV4-1 with TRBJ2-3; TRBD2 is a possible D gene (5 bases). The ends were cut back, 5 bases at V and 4 bases at J, with 13 bases in the middle. The V gene's germline CDR1 is MGHRA and CDR2 YSYEKL. This CDR3 is 14 amino acids long. The CDR3 region has the DNA TGCGCCAGCAGCGGATTAGGCGGGTCAGATACGCAGTATTTT. Protein: CASSGLGGSDTQYF.

V gene TRBV7-2 combines with J gene TRBJ2-3, with 9 nucleotides matching TRBD2. CDR1 and CDR2 (germline): SGHTA, FQGNSA. Losses at the gene ends were 1 base for V and 7 bases for J; bases not matched to a gene: 6. The CDR3 length is 15 residues. This CDR3 is CASSLVASGDHTQYF. DNA of the CDR3: TGTGCCAGCAGCTTAGTTGCTAGCGGGGATCATACGCAGTATTTT.

The chain links TRBV18 to TRBJ2-7, with D hard to call. Trimming took off 6 bases at V and 3 bases at J, with 12 bases between the two ends. The CDR3 runs to 13 residues. From germline, CDR1 is KGHSH and CDR2 LQKENI. The CDR3 region is CASSDGLSYEQYF. CDR3 coding DNA: TGTGCCAGCTCGGACGGATTGAGCTACGAGCAGTACTTC.

This clone was seen more than once but under ten times. This rearrangement joins TRBV14 to TRBJ2-3; D may be TRBD1 (5 bases). The germline gives CDR1 SGHDN, CDR2 FVKESK. Trimming stripped 3 bases from V and 8 bases from J, with 15 bases between. The CDR3 extends over 14 amino acids. Here the CDR3 reads CASSHLRQITTQYF. CDR3 nucleotides: TGTGCCAGCAGCCATCTGCGACAGATAACTACGCAGTATTTT.

V usage is TRBV11-2 and J usage is TRBJ2-1; D unclear. V dropped 6 bases and J dropped 0 bases, with 9 bases sitting between them. Germline-derived CDR1 and CDR2 are SGHAT and FQNNGV. This CDR3 is built from 14 residues. The CDR3 coding sequence is TGTGCCAGCAGGGGGTCAAGCTCCTACAATGAGCAGTTCTTC. It yields the protein CASRGSSSYNEQFF.